Following are 23 T cell receptor beta chains from one sample sequenced in a study of radiotherapy plus CTLA-4 blockade in lung cancer. Method: immunoSEQ multiplex PCR; TCRdb's copy keeps in-frame clones and lacks some. The data show 81,000 or so clones, roughly four fifths seen once. The sample here was peripheral blood, taken from a patient treated with radiotherapy plus ipilimumab. Receptors were obtained from a human donor with non-small cell lung cancer that progressed on radiotherapy plus ipilimumab.

V gene TRBV5-4 combines with J gene TRBJ1-1; D gene ambiguous. Germline V lookup: CDR1 SGHNT, CDR2 YYREEE (reference sequence). V shed 0 bases and J shed 0 bases, with 12 bases lying between them. The CDR3 contains 16 residues. CDR3 amino acids: CASSLGGPSMNTEAFF. In DNA form, the CDR3 reads TGTGCCAGCAGCTTGGGAGGGCCGTCCATGAACACTGAAGCTTTCTTT.

The chain carries TRBV4-2 and TRBJ2-5; a possible D gene is TRBD1 (7 bases). CDR1 is LGHNA, CDR2 YNFKEQ, per germline. Between the trimmed V and J ends, which lost 5 bases and 5 bases, there was a span of 18 bases. CDR3 length equals 15 residues. DNA of the CDR3: TGTGCCAGCAGCTACTCGACAGGGACTCGCGAGACCCAGTACTTC. This translates into CASSYSTGTRETQYF.

The chain recombines TRBV18 with TRBJ1-4, with 8 bases matching TRBD1. Germline CDR1 and CDR2: KGHSH and LQKENI. After removal of 4 bases from V and 2 bases from J, the junction contained 6 bases not matched to a gene. The CDR3 consists of 16 residues. The CDR3 DNA reads TGTGCCAGCTCACATTACAGGGGGTCGACTAATGAAAAACTGTTTTTT. This codes for CASSHYRGSTNEKLFF.

The rearrangement joins TRBV30 to TRBJ2-7; tentatively, D is TRBD1 (5 bases). Germline CDR1 is GTSNPN and CDR2 is SVGIG (reference sequence). Trimming pared 3 bases from V and 5 bases from J, leaving 11 bases between. The CDR3 runs 12 residues. The CDR3 here is CAWSSGIHEQYF. The CDR3 DNA is TGTGCCTGGAGCTCAGGGATCCACGAGCAGTACTTC.

This chain connects TRBV11-1 to TRBJ2-7, with D perhaps matching TRBD1 (5 bases). Deletions cut 5 bases from V and 6 bases from J, with 17 bases between. CDR1 and CDR2 (germline): SGHAT, FQDESV (reference sequence). The CDR3 runs to 14 residues. The CDR3 loop is CASSLDPGRGEQYF. DNA for the CDR3: TGTGCCAGCAGCCTCGACCCGGGTAGGGGCGAGCAGTACTTC.

J is TRBJ2-7 and V is TRBV11-1; 11 bases agree with TRBD1. V dropped 2 bases and J dropped 5; count of bases not matched to a gene: 8. In germline, CDR1 is SGHAT, CDR2 FQDESV (reference sequence). CDR3 length equals 16 residues. The CDR3 reads CASSLPGGQGAHEQYF. For the CDR3, the DNA is TGTGCCAGCAGCTTACCGGGAGGACAGGGGGCCCACGAGCAGTACTTC. The variable domain in full, completed from reference TRBV11-1 and TRBJ2-7, reads EAEVAQSPRYKITEKSQAVAFWCDPISGHATLYWYRQILGQGPELLVQFQDESVVDDSQLPKDRFSAERLKGVDSTLKIQPAELGDSAMYLCASSLPGGQGAHEQYFGPGTRLTVT.

This clone was seen just once. CDR3 in amino acids: CASSPQTGTSSYNSPLHF. The CDR3 region has the DNA TGTGCCAGCAGTCCTCAAACCGGGACCAGCTCCTATAATTCACCCCTCCACTTT. The V and J genes are TRBV28 and TRBJ1-6; D perhaps matches TRBD1 (5 bases). CDR3 length equals 18 residues. V was clipped by 5 bases and J by 0 bases, with 17 bases between them. Germline V CDR1 and CDR2: MDHEN, SYDVKM.

This chain uses TRBV25-1 with TRBJ2-1; TRBD2 matches 10 bases. The germline gives CDR1 MGHDK, CDR2 SYGVNS. The ends lost 11 bases at V and 8 bases at J; junction bases unmatched: 21. The CDR3 spans 17 residues. CDR3 sequence: CACSSSGGVGPKDEQFF. DNA for the CDR3: TGTGCCTGTTCGTCGAGCGGGGGGGTCGGGCCAAAGGATGAGCAGTTCTTC.

This clone showed up just once. The chain recombines TRBV28 with TRBJ2-5, with D possibly called TRBD1 or TRBD2 (5 bases each). V was clipped by 5 bases and J by 9 bases, with 19 bases between them. The germline CDR1 and CDR2 sequences are MDHEN and SYDVKM. The CDR3 is made up of 14 amino acids. The CDR3 DNA is TGTGCCAGCAGTGCACCTCCGGGACGAGGGGCCCAGTACTTC. This encodes CASSAPPGRGAQYF.

The CDR3 nucleotides read TGTGCCAGCAGCCCCAAGGATAGCGGGAGATGGAATGAGCAGTTCTTC. Translation: CASSPKDSGRWNEQFF. The rearrangement uses TRBV13 and TRBJ2-1; 9 bases align to TRBD2. The CDR3 has 16 amino acids. The junction had 12 bases not matched to a gene; V was cut back by 5 bases and J by 7 bases. CDR1 and CDR2 from the germline V gene are PRHDT and FYEKMQ (reference sequence).

The chain joins TRBV28 to TRBJ2-7; D ambiguous. V lost 5 bases and J 2 bases, leaving 10 bases between the germline ends. CDR1 is MDHEN and CDR2 is SYDVKM in the germline V gene. The CDR3 has 13 amino acids. Here the CDR3 reads CASSPDNAYEQYF. The DNA for the CDR3 is TGTGCCAGCAGTCCCGACAACGCCTACGAGCAGTACTTC.

This clone was picked up one time. The rearrangement links TRBV7-9 to TRBJ2-7; D unresolved. Trimming stripped 3 bases from V and 6 bases from J, with 12 bases between. Germline V CDR1 and CDR2: SEHNR, FQNEAQ (reference sequence). The length of the CDR3 is 13 residues. The chain's CDR3 is CASSFSETGEQYF. CDR3 bases: TGTGCCAGCAGCTTTTCAGAAACGGGCGAGCAGTACTTC.

On this clone itself: This same CDR3 is encoded by further DNA sequences in the sample. The V gene is TRBV7-9, the J gene TRBJ1-2; D may be TRBD1 (5 bases). V dropped 1 base and J dropped 5 bases, with 8 bases sitting between them. There are 13 residues in the CDR3. Germline V gene lookup returns CDR1 SEHNR and CDR2 FQNEAQ (reference sequence). Here the CDR3 DNA reads TGTGCCAGCAGCTTAGGCAGGGATTATGGCTACACCTTC. Translating gives CASSLGRDYGYTF. Looking up the rest from reference TRBV7-9 and TRBJ1-2 gives the full variable domain: DTGVSQNPRHKITKRGQNVTFRCDPISEHNRLYWYRQTLGQGPEFLTYFQNEAQLEKSRLLSDRFSAERPKGSFSTLEIQRTEQGDSAMYLCASSLGRDYGYTFGSGTRLTVV.

This rearrangement joins TRBV7-3 to TRBJ2-1, with TRBD1 as a possible D gene (6 bases). The CDR3 totals 15 residues. Germline assignment: CDR1 SGHTA and CDR2 FQGTGA. Trimming stripped 1 base from V and 4 bases from J, with 11 bases between. The CDR3 sequence is CASSLNQGQYNEQFF. The CDR3 bases are TGTGCCAGCAGCTTAAACCAGGGACAATACAATGAGCAGTTCTTC.

CDR3 in amino acids: CASSPGQPTYEQYF. The CDR3 nucleotides read TGTGCCAGCAGCCCGGGACAGCCAACCTACGAGCAGTACTTC. The chain is built from TRBV6-1 and TRBJ2-7; 7 bases line up with TRBD1. Germline CDR1 is MNHNS and CDR2 is SASEGT. Trimming at V came to 6 bases and at J to 2 bases, leaving 7 bases not matched to a gene. The length of the CDR3 is 14 residues.

The chain couples TRBV7-9 to TRBJ1-1; TRBD1 might be the D (5 bases). The CDR3 runs to 14 residues. Germline V gene data show CDR1 as SEHNR and CDR2 as FQNEAQ (reference sequence). The germline V and J ends were trimmed by 2 bases and 6 bases, with 13 bases remaining between them. Here the CDR3 DNA reads TGTGCCAGCAGCTTATTTGGGGGAAGGGCTGAAGCTTTCTTT. Translated, it gives CASSLFGGRAEAFF.

This sequence joins TRBV2 and TRBJ2-1; 8 positions agree with TRBD2. With V trimmed by 10 bases and J by 0 bases, 5 bases remained unmatched. The CDR3 spans 14 residues. Germline lookup yields CDR1 SNHLY and CDR2 FYNNEI. The CDR3 bases are TGTGCCACGAGCGGGGGTCGCTCCTACAATGAGCAGTTCTTC. Its translation: CATSGGRSYNEQFF.

The genes are TRBV7-2 and TRBJ2-1, with 8 bases lining up with TRBD2. In germline, CDR1 is SGHTA, CDR2 FQGNSA. The CDR3 sequence is 15 residues long. With V trimmed by 1 base and J by 7 bases, 6 bases remained unmatched. This chain's CDR3 is CASSLVATSVNEQFF. The CDR3 nucleotides read TGTGCCAGCAGCTTAGTTGCGACTAGCGTAAATGAGCAGTTCTTC. Filled out from reference TRBV7-2 and TRBJ2-1, the complete variable domain reads GAGVSQSPSNKVTEKGKDVELRCDPISGHTALYWYRQSLGQGLEFLIYFQGNSAPDKSGLPSDRFSAERTGGSVSTLTIQRTQQEDSAVYLCASSLVATSVNEQFFGPGTRLTVL.

The chain carries TRBV27 and TRBJ1-1, with TRBD1 matching 10 bases. The germline CDR1 and CDR2 sequences are MNHEY and SMNVEV (reference sequence). Trimming cost V 3 bases and J 1 base; bases outside gene matches: 14. This CDR3 spans 19 amino acids. The CDR3 DNA reads as TGTGCCAGCAGTTTGCGACCCCCGACAGGGGGCGCAGGGAACACTGAAGCTTTCTTT. Its protein product is CASSLRPPTGGAGNTEAFF.

The V gene is TRBV27, the J gene TRBJ1-5; the D gene is possibly TRBD1 (6 bases). Germline assignment: CDR1 MNHEY and CDR2 SMNVEV (reference sequence). V was clipped by 3 bases and J by 7 bases, with 19 bases between them. CDR3 size: 16 residues. CDR3 loop: CASSLGFTQGRQPQHF. In DNA, the CDR3 is TGTGCCAGCAGTTTGGGGTTCACACAGGGTCGGCAGCCCCAGCATTTT.

This chain joins TRBV4-3 and TRBJ2-7; 7 bases agree with TRBD1. The V gene's germline CDR1 is LGHNA and CDR2 YSLEER. This CDR3 has 14 amino acids. V was pared by 1 base and J by 5 bases, with 5 bases of the junction left unmatched. The CDR3 region is CASSQADRVHEQYF. In nucleotides, the CDR3 is TGCGCCAGCAGCCAAGCAGACAGGGTCCACGAGCAGTACTTC.

This sequence joins TRBV28 and TRBJ2-7, with 8 positions matching TRBD2. J was trimmed by 3 bases and V by 6 bases; bases with no gene match: 7. This CDR3 has 14 residues. Germline-derived CDR1 and CDR2 are MDHEN and SYDVKM. The CDR3 region is CASSRGGLDYEQYF. The CDR3 bases are TGTGCCAGCAGCCGGGGGGGGCTTGACTACGAGCAGTACTTC.

The chain uses TRBV20-1 and TRBJ2-7; D could derive from TRBD1 or TRBD2 (5 bases each). Trimming took 3 bases from V and 3 from J, leaving 6 bases between them. This CDR3 is built from 11 residues. CDR1 is DFQATT, CDR2 SNEGSKA, per germline (reference sequence). CDR3 amino acids: CSARRGYEQYF. The CDR3 nucleotides read TGCAGTGCTAGGAGGGGCTACGAGCAGTACTTC.